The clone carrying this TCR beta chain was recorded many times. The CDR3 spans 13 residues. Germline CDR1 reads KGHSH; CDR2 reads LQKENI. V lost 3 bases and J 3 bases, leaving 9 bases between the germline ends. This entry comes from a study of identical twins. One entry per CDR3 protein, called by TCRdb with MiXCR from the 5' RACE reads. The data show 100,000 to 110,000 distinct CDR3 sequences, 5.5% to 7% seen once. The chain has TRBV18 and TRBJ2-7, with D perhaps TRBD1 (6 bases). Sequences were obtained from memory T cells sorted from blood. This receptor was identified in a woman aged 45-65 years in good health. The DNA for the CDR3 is TGTGCCAGCTCACCGGGACACGGCTACGAGCAGTACGTC. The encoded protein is CASSPGHGYEQYV.